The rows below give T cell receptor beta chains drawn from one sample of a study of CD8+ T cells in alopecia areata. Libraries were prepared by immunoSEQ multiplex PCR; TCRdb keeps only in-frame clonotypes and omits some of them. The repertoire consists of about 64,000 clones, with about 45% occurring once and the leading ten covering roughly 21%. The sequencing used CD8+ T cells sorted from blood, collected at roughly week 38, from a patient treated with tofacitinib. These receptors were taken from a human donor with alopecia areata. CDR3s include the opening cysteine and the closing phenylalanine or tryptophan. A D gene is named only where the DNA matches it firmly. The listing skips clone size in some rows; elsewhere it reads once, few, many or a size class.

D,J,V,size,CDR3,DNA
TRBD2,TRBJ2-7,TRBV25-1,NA,CASSPALAGGEQYF,TGTGCCAGCAGTCCTGCTTTAGCGGGAGGCGAGCAGTACTTC
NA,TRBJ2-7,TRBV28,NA,CASSIQTAYEQYF,TGTGCCAGCAGTATCCAGACAGCCTACGAGCAGTACTTC
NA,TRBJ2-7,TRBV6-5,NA,CASSSGQAGHEQYF,TGTGCCAGCAGTTCCGGACAAGCCGGACACGAGCAGTACTTC
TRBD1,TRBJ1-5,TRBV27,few,CASSSHRGRGQPQHF,TGTGCCAGCAGTTCCCACAGGGGGCGCGGGCAGCCCCAGCATTTT
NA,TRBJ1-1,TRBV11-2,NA,CASSLGTSEAFF,TGTGCCAGCAGCCTTGGGACATCGGAAGCTTTCTTT
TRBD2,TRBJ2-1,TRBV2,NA,CASSERGSGRAFEQFF,TGTGCCAGCAGTGAAAGAGGTAGCGGGAGGGCCTTTGAGCAGTTCTTC
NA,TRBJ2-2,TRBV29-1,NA,CRARTGREIGELFF,TGCAGAGCCCGCACGGGACGGGAGATCGGGGAGCTGTTTTTT
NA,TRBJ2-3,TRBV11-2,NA,CASSGGRTDTQYF,TGTGCCAGCTCCGGCGGCCGCACAGATACGCAGTATTTT
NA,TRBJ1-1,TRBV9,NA,CASSATDAINTEAFF,TGTGCCAGCAGCGCCACCGACGCCATCAACACTGAAGCTTTCTTT
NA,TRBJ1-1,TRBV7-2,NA,CASSFGYTEAFF,TGTGCCAGCAGCTTCGGATATACTGAAGCTTTCTTT
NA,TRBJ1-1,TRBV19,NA,CASSIGAGPGTEAFF,TGTGCCAGTAGTATAGGAGCGGGGCCCGGCACTGAAGCTTTCTTT
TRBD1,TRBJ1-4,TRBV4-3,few,CASSQKRQGFGKLFF,TGCGCCAGCAGCCAAAAGCGACAGGGGTTCGGAAAACTGTTTTTT
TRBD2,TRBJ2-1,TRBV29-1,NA,CSVAGVRVNEQFF,TGCAGCGTAGCGGGAGTCAGGGTGAATGAGCAGTTCTTC
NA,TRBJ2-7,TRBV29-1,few,CSVVLRSEQYF,TGCAGCGTTGTCCTCCGGTCCGAGCAGTACTTC
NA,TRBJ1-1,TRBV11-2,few,CASSLVTARNTEAFF,TGTGCCAGCAGCTTAGTGACAGCTAGGAACACTGAAGCTTTCTTT
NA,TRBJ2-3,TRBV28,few,CASSPGSKDTQYF,TGTGCCAGCAGCCCCGGTTCCAAAGATACGCAGTATTTT
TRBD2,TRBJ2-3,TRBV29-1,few,CSVGGAGRVSDTQYF,TGCAGCGTTGGGGGAGCGGGAAGAGTATCAGATACGCAGTATTTT
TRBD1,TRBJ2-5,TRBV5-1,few,CASRETGGVLETQYF,TGCGCCAGCAGAGAGACAGGGGGCGTCTTAGAGACCCAGTACTTC
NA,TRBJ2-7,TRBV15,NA,CATSRGSVSSYEQYF,TGTGCCACCAGCAGAGGTAGCGTAAGCTCCTACGAGCAGTACTTC
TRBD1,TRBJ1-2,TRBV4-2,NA,CASSQGTGASTYGYTF,TGTGCCAGCAGCCAAGGGACAGGGGCTAGTACCTATGGCTACACCTTC
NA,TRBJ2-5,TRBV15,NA,CATSSHWGQETQYF,TGTGCCACCAGCAGCCATTGGGGGCAGGAGACCCAGTACTTC
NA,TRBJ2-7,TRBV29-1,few,CSVVNRGVEQYF,TGCAGCGTTGTAAACCGCGGCGTAGAGCAGTACTTC
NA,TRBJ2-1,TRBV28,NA,CASSRRQPNEQFF,TGTGCCAGCAGTCGCCGACAGCCAAATGAGCAGTTCTTC
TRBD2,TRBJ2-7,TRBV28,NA,CASALQPGTSGLDPYEQYF,TGTGCCAGCGCCCTTCAACCAGGGACTAGCGGGCTGGATCCTTACGAGCAGTACTTC
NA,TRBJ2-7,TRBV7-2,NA,CASSVGMGREQYF,TGTGCCAGCAGCGTTGGGATGGGGAGAGAGCAGTACTTC
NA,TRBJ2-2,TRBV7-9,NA,CASSLTDTGELFF,TGTGCCAGCAGCTTGACAGACACCGGGGAGCTGTTTTTT
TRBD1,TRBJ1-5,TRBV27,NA,CASSPTSTGRGPQHF,TGTGCCAGCAGTCCCACCTCGACAGGGCGAGGGCCCCAGCATTTT